The 25 T cell receptor beta chains in this list originate from one sample, sequenced in a study of regulatory T cells in long-lasting Graves disease. Specified time point: newly diagnosed GD, antithyroid drugs for less than 3 months. The TCR library was made from RNA extracted from PBMCs. iRepertoire HTBI primers and Arm-PCR of CDR3 regions built TCR beta libraries. One entry per CDR3 protein results from TCRdb running MiXCR on the multiplex PCR reads. Of about 350,000 distinct CDR3 sequences listed, over 15% are singletons. This sample also belongs to another study, concerning T cells in Graves' hyperthyroidism and ophthalmopathy.

This material consisted of peripheral blood mononuclear cells (PBMCs), taken at new diagnosis, from a patient treated with antithyroid drugs. The receptors originated from a man between 35 and 55 years old with Graves disease.

The chain is built from TRBV20-1 and TRBJ2-3; D is ambiguous. The CDR3 is 16 amino acids. Germline CDR1 and CDR2: DFQATT and SNEGSKA (reference sequence). Trimming removed 5 bases at V and 0 bases at J, with 18 bases between. The CDR3 coding sequence is TGCAGTGCTTCCTCCCCGGGTCCCTCTAGCACAGATACGCAGTATTTT. Translated, it gives CSASSPGPSSTDTQYF.

This clonotype showed up many times. V gene TRBV18 combines with J gene TRBJ1-1, with 7 nucleotides matching TRBD1. Trimming took 4 bases from V and 5 from J; bases not matched to a gene: 4. The CDR3 extends over 13 amino acids. Germline V CDR1 and CDR2: KGHSH, LQKENI. This CDR3 reads CASSRDSFTEAFF. The CDR3 bases are TGTGCCAGCTCACGGGACAGCTTTACTGAAGCTTTCTTT.

The chain couples TRBV27 to TRBJ1-2, with D unresolved. V was shortened by 5 bases and J by 4 bases, with 14 bases between the two germline ends. Germline loops: CDR1 MNHEY, CDR2 SMNVEV (reference sequence). CDR3 size: 14 residues. This CDR3 reads CASSQNPPLYGYTF. CDR3 bases: TGTGCCAGCAGTCAAAACCCCCCCCTCTATGGCTACACCTTC.

The V call is TRBV28, the J call TRBJ2-7; TRBD1 is a possible D gene (6 bases). Deletions cut 4 bases from V and 7 bases from J, with 8 bases between. There are 11 residues in the CDR3. Germline V gene data show CDR1 as MDHEN and CDR2 as SYDVKM. CDR3 in amino acids: CASSSGQEQYF. CDR3 nucleotide sequence: TGTGCCAGCAGTTCCGGACAGGAGCAGTACTTC.

This clonotype has at least ten counts. This chain uses TRBV7-9 with TRBJ2-7, with 9 bases identical to TRBD1. After removal of 2 bases from V and 3 bases from J, the junction contained 5 bases not matched to a gene. Germline CDR1 is SEHNR and CDR2 is FQNEAQ (reference sequence). This CDR3 contains 15 residues. The CDR3 DNA reads as TGTGCCAGCAGCTTAATTGGGGGACAGGGCTACGAGCAGTACTTC. Amino acid sequence: CASSLIGGQGYEQYF.

This clonotype was detected many times. The V call is TRBV11-3, the J call TRBJ2-1, with TRBD1 identical over 9 bases. There are 17 residues in the CDR3. CDR1 is SGHNT and CDR2 is YENEEA in the germline V gene. V gave up 1 base and J gave up 4 bases; unmatched junction bases: 8. This chain's CDR3 is CASSLGLGTGFYNEQFF. DNA for the CDR3: TGTGCCAGCAGCTTAGGGCTCGGGACAGGGTTTTACAATGAGCAGTTCTTC.

This clonotype was counted at least ten times. The chain is built from TRBV27 and TRBJ2-2; possible D gene TRBD1, 5 bases. Trimming removed 2 bases from V and 7 bases from J, with 5 bases in between. Per the germline V gene, CDR1 is MNHEY and CDR2 is SMNVEV (reference sequence). CDR3 size: 12 residues. CDR3 bases: TGTGCCAGCAGTTTAAGGGGCGGGGAGCTGTTTTTT. This codes for CASSLRGGELFF.

This chain links TRBV6-1 with TRBJ1-4, with D unclear. The germline V gene encodes CDR1 MNHNS and CDR2 SASEGT. This CDR3 spans 13 amino acids. Deletions cut 5 bases from V and 5 bases from J, with 9 bases between. Here the CDR3 DNA reads TGTGCCAGCAGTCGGGCCTTGAATGAAAAACTGTTTTTT. Residues: CASSRALNEKLFF.

This clonotype occurred many times. The chain links TRBV11-2 to TRBJ2-1; 7 bases align to TRBD2. Germline V gene sequence: CDR1 SGHAT, CDR2 FQNNGV. Trimming cost V 5 bases and J 9 bases; bases outside gene matches: 7. There are 13 residues in the CDR3. CDR3: CASSVYSSGEQFF. In DNA, the CDR3 is TGTGCCAGCAGCGTATATTCTAGCGGTGAGCAGTTCTTC.

This clonotype was observed a few times. V is TRBV7-2 and J is TRBJ2-7, with D unresolved. Germline assignment: CDR1 SGHTA and CDR2 FQGNSA. Trimming cost V 3 bases and J 5 bases, with 14 bases left between them. CDR3 length: 14 amino acids. The CDR3 loop reads CASSFSDASNEQYF. The CDR3 DNA follows: TGTGCCAGCAGCTTTTCAGACGCATCTAACGAGCAGTACTTC. The full variable domain, completed using reference TRBV7-2 and TRBJ2-7, is GAGVSQSPSNKVTEKGKDVELRCDPISGHTALYWYRQSLGQGLEFLIYFQGNSAPDKSGLPSDRFSAERTGGSVSTLTIQRTQQEDSAVYLCASSFSDASNEQYFGPGTRLTVT.

This chain links TRBV9 with TRBJ1-1; perhaps TRBD1 as D (5 bases). CDR3 length equals 14 residues. The V and J ends lost 3 bases and 3 bases respectively, with 12 bases between them. Germline CDR1 SGDLS, CDR2 YYNGEE. CDR3 nucleotides: TGTGCCAGCAGCGCGGTAGCGGGGCACACTGAAGCTTTCTTT. Protein sequence: CASSAVAGHTEAFF.

The sample holds one count of this clonotype. At one end, the junction sequence differs from germline, possibly due to a read error. The gene calls are TRBV11-2 and TRBJ1-5, with D uncertain. CDR1 and CDR2 from the germline V gene are SGHAT and FQNNGV. The CDR3 runs 13 residues. CDR3 in DNA: TGTGCCGGCAGCTTAGGTGGCGGTCAGCCCCAGCATTTT. Amino acid sequence: CAGSLGGGQPQHF.

This clonotype occurred many times. This sequence joins TRBV11-3 and TRBJ2-3; maybe TRBD1 (5 bases). V was cut by 0 bases and J by 2 bases, with 9 bases left in between. Germline V gives CDR1 SGHNT, CDR2 YENEEA. The CDR3 loop spans 15 amino acids. The CDR3 here is CASSLDDSSTDTQYF. The CDR3 nucleotides are TGTGCCAGCAGCTTAGATGACAGCTCCACAGATACGCAGTATTTT.

This clonotype has just a few counts. The J gene is TRBJ2-1, the V gene TRBV4-2; D not resolved. Germline CDR1 LGHNA, CDR2 YNFKEQ. Between the trimmed V and J ends, which lost 3 bases and 7 bases, there was a span of 16 bases. The length of the CDR3 is 15 residues. The CDR3 DNA reads TGTGCCAGCAGCCATTCCTCTAGTATACTTAATGAGCAGTTCTTC. Amino acid sequence: CASSHSSSILNEQFF.

This clonotype was seen a few times. The gene calls are TRBV27 and TRBJ2-1; TRBD2 matches at 8 bases. The CDR3 covers 13 residues. Losses at the gene ends were 6 bases for V and 12 bases for J; bases not matched to a gene: 10. The germline gives CDR1 MNHEY, CDR2 SMNVEV (reference sequence). This CDR3 is CASSLVAGGRQFF. The DNA of the CDR3 is TGTGCCAGCAGCTTGGTGGCGGGGGGTCGGCAGTTCTTC.

Note on this clonotype: A much larger clone differs by one base, so this may be a read error. This chain connects TRBV11-2 to TRBJ2-7, with TRBD2 matching 7 bases. CDR1 is SGHAT, CDR2 FQNNGV, per germline. Trimming cost V 5 bases and J 7 bases; bases outside gene matches: 8. The CDR3 is 13 residues long. The CDR3 here is CASSQAGINEQYF. The CDR3 nucleotides are TGTGCCAGCAGCCAAGCGGGGATCAATGAGCAGTACTTC.

In this sample, this clonotype turned up many times. This chain joins TRBV28 and TRBJ1-5, with D maybe TRBD1 (5 bases). V was pared by 6 bases and J by 6 bases, with 18 bases between. Germline CDR1 reads MDHEN; CDR2 reads SYDVKM. The CDR3 runs to 15 residues. Here the CDR3 reads CASSPYRGEGQPQHF. The CDR3 nucleotides are TGTGCCAGCAGCCCTTATAGAGGGGAAGGTCAGCCCCAGCATTTT.

The V and J genes are TRBV28 and TRBJ1-1; TRBD1 might be the D (5 bases). V was cut by 6 bases and J by 3 bases, with 8 bases left in between. The CDR3 sequence is 12 residues long. The germline CDR1 and CDR2 sequences are MDHEN and SYDVKM. The CDR3 sequence: CASRGGYTEAFF. DNA for the CDR3: TGTGCCAGCAGGGGGGGATACACTGAAGCTTTCTTT.

The chain couples TRBV24-1 to TRBJ2-3; 12 bases map to TRBD2. CDR1 and CDR2 (germline): KGHDR, SFDVKD. The CDR3 has 16 amino acids. The V and J ends lost 3 bases and 4 bases, in that order; junction bases with no gene match: 4. In nucleotides, the CDR3 is TGTGCCACCAGTGATGTACTAGCGGGGGGTTCAGATACGCAGTATTTT. Protein: CATSDVLAGGSDTQYF.

This clonotype has a count of ten or more. The rearrangement uses TRBV5-5 and TRBJ2-2, with D uncertain. Trimming stripped 4 bases from V and 4 bases from J, with 20 bases between. This CDR3 is built from 17 residues. In germline, CDR1 is SGHKS, CDR2 YYEKEE (reference sequence). The CDR3 loop reads CASSPPLKGPITGELFF. As DNA, the CDR3 is TGTGCCAGCAGCCCACCGCTCAAGGGTCCCATCACCGGGGAGCTGTTTTTT.

As for this clonotype: A junction end diverges from the germline sequence, so it may reflect a read error. V gene TRBV28 combines with J gene TRBJ1-5; D is ambiguous. This CDR3 comprises 17 residues. CDR1 is MDHEN, CDR2 SYDVKM, per germline. The CDR3 protein is CASSWTGTEFSNQPRHF. CDR3 DNA: TGTGCCAGCAGTTGGACGGGCACCGAATTCAGCAATCAGCCCCGGCATTTT.

At least ten counts were recorded for this clonotype. This chain joins TRBV7-8 and TRBJ2-3, with D unresolved. Germline CDR1 and CDR2: SGHVS and FQNEAQ. The CDR3 runs 16 residues. The V end was cut by 5 bases, the J end by 1 base, with 16 bases between. The CDR3 DNA reads TGTGCCAGCAGCGCCAGGACGGCACTGGGCACAGATACGCAGTATTTT. It specifies CASSARTALGTDTQYF.

This clonotype has at least ten counts. This chain joins TRBV5-5 and TRBJ1-6, with D hard to call. The CDR3 covers 15 residues. Per the germline V gene, CDR1 is SGHKS and CDR2 is YYEKEE (reference sequence). Trimming took 0 bases from V and 7 from J, leaving 11 bases between them. CDR3 amino acids: CASSLEWVLNSPLHF. CDR3 DNA: TGTGCCAGCAGCTTGGAATGGGTCCTGAATTCACCCCTCCACTTT.

There are many counts of this clonotype. The chain links TRBV6-5 to TRBJ2-5; D unclear. The germline V and J ends were trimmed by 2 bases and 4 bases, with 11 bases remaining between them. The CDR3 extends over 14 amino acids. CDR1 and CDR2 (germline): MNHEY, SVGAGI. The CDR3 reads CASSYTSLPETQYF. The CDR3 DNA is TGTGCCAGCAGTTACACTTCGCTACCAGAGACCCAGTACTTC.

This clonotype was observed many times. The V call is TRBV12-5, the J call TRBJ2-3; D remains unclear. This CDR3 has 13 residues. V was shortened by 0 bases and J by 4 bases, with 5 bases between the two germline ends. CDR1 is LGHNT and CDR2 is FRNRAP in the germline V gene. CDR3 nucleotides: TGTGCTAGTGGTTTGGTACGAGCAGATACGCAGTATTTT. Translating it yields CASGLVRADTQYF.